Below, 6 T cell receptor beta chains from the same sample are listed, as sequenced in a study of CD8 T cells in ankylosing spondylitis. One entry per CDR3 protein results from TCRdb running MiXCR on the 5' RACE reads. The repertoire holds 180,000 or so distinct CDR3 sequences, with 9.5% to 13% as singletons. The sample consisted of blood, either unsorted or a sorted T cell fraction (not recorded which). The receptors come from a male donor with ankylosing spondylitis or in good health (not recorded which).

This clonotype was counted ten times or more. V gene TRBV20-1 combines with J gene TRBJ2-5, with D hard to call. The germline V gene encodes CDR1 DFQATT and CDR2 SNEGSKA (reference sequence). V lost 5 bases to trimming and J lost 2 bases, with 3 bases between them. CDR3 length equals 10 residues. CDR3 nucleotide sequence: TGCAGTGCTTCACAAGAGACCCAGTACTTC. It translates to CSASQETQYF.

The chain joins TRBV4-1 to TRBJ2-1; TRBD2 aligns across 9 bases. Germline CDR1 is MGHRA and CDR2 is YSYEKL. The CDR3 has 14 residues. The V segment lost 2 bases and the J segment 10 bases; nucleotides outside the gene matches: 6. CDR3 DNA sequence: TGCGCCAGCAGCCAAAGAGGCCTAGCGGGGGAGCAGTTCTTC. Amino acid sequence: CASSQRGLAGEQFF.

Many counts were recorded for this clonotype. V and J are TRBV20-1 and TRBJ1-1; no clear D. Trimming cost V 7 bases and J 11 bases, with 14 bases left between them. The length of the CDR3 is 10 residues. CDR1 and CDR2 from the germline V gene are DFQATT and SNEGSKA (reference sequence). The CDR3: CSVPTLGAFF. The CDR3 bases are TGCAGTGTCCCGACCTTAGGGGCTTTCTTT.

The genes are TRBV4-3 and TRBJ1-2; D call uncertain. Trimming left V 0 bases short and J 7 bases short, with 15 bases between. The CDR3 loop spans 15 amino acids. CDR1 and CDR2 (germline): LGHNA, YSLEER. The CDR3 nucleotides are TGCGCCAGCAGCCAAGAGGTACTTTTTGGGAGTGGCTACACCTTC. This translates into CASSQEVLFGSGYTF.

The chain is built from TRBV7-9 and TRBJ2-1, with 7 nucleotides matching TRBD1. The length of the CDR3 is 17 residues. Germline trimming cut 1 base from V and 7 bases from J; bases unmatched to any gene: 13. Germline V CDR1 and CDR2: SEHNR, FQNEAQ (reference sequence). In DNA form, the CDR3 reads TGTGCCAGCAGCTTAGGGACCCTAGGGACAGCCTGGAATGAGCAGTTCTTC. Translated: CASSLGTLGTAWNEQFF.

This clonotype was seen at least ten times. This rearrangement joins TRBV4-1 to TRBJ1-2; TRBD1 might be the D (6 bases). There are 15 residues in the CDR3. The germline CDR1 and CDR2 sequences are MGHRA and YSYEKL. V lost 2 bases to trimming and J lost 6 bases, with 16 bases between them. CDR3 bases: TGCGCCAGCAGCCAAACAGGGTCTCAAATGCATGGCTACACCTTC. Amino acids: CASSQTGSQMHGYTF.